The 27 T cell receptor beta chains below all came from one sample that was sequenced in a study of T cell changes during pregnancy in multiple sclerosis. The method was immunoSEQ multiplex PCR; TCRdb's version includes in-frame clones alone and lacks a portion of them. In the table there are more than 45,000 clones, about nine tenths of which are singletons. Sequenced material: CD4+ T cells from peripheral blood mononuclear cells, taken in the second trimester of pregnancy. All receptors derive from a female donor with multiple sclerosis, enrolled in a pregnancy study.

The V and J genes are TRBV10-3 and TRBJ2-1; 8 bases agree with TRBD2. The germline CDR1 and CDR2 sequences are ENHRY and SYGVKD. J lost 0 bases, V lost 5 bases, and 3 bases had no gene match. This CDR3 is 15 amino acids long. The CDR3 spells CAISPSGSSYNEQFF. CDR3 in DNA: TGTGCCATCAGTCCGAGCGGGAGCTCCTACAATGAGCAGTTCTTC.

This sequence joins TRBV11-2 and TRBJ2-1; a possible D gene is TRBD1 (5 bases). The V end lost 1 base, the J end lost 3 bases, and 16 bases lay between the germline ends. The CDR3 extends over 17 amino acids. Germline assignment: CDR1 SGHAT and CDR2 FQNNGV. CDR3 sequence: CASSLGQGTPIYNEQFF. CDR3 in DNA: TGTGCCAGCAGCTTAGGGCAGGGCACCCCTATCTACAATGAGCAGTTCTTC.

The genes are TRBV27 and TRBJ2-7; the match to TRBD1 covers 9 bases. Unmatched junction bases numbered 5, after V lost 2 bases and J lost 3 bases. This CDR3 has 15 residues. The germline CDR1 and CDR2 sequences are MNHEY and SMNVEV (reference sequence). Written as DNA, the CDR3 is TGTGCCAGCAGTTTAGCCGGACAGGGGTTCTACGAGCAGTACTTC. It translates to CASSLAGQGFYEQYF.

There are a few counts of this clone. This sequence joins TRBV27 and TRBJ1-3, with D unclear. Trimming pared 5 bases from V and 8 bases from J, leaving 19 bases between. CDR3 length equals 15 residues. Germline V gives CDR1 MNHEY, CDR2 SMNVEV (reference sequence). CDR3 sequence (DNA): TGTGCCAGCAGTCCGGACGCCGAACGGAGGCACACCATATATTTT. This sequence encodes CASSPDAERRHTIYF.

The J gene is TRBJ1-1, the V gene TRBV30; D is ambiguous. Germline lookup yields CDR1 GTSNPN and CDR2 SVGIG (reference sequence). With 1 base removed from V and 2 bases from J, the gap between germline ends came to 8 bases. The CDR3 spans 13 residues. CDR3 sequence: CAWSGGSNTEAFF. The DNA of the CDR3 is TGTGCCTGGAGTGGAGGCTCCAACACTGAAGCTTTCTTT.

V and J are TRBV4-2 and TRBJ1-1; 10 nucleotides line up with TRBD1. There are 15 residues in the CDR3. Germline loops: CDR1 LGHNA, CDR2 YNFKEQ. V lost 0 bases, J lost 5 bases, and 3 bases stayed unmatched. This CDR3 reads CASSQDDRGRTEAFF. The DNA of the CDR3 is TGTGCCAGCAGCCAAGATGACAGGGGGCGTACTGAAGCTTTCTTT.

J is TRBJ1-2 and V is TRBV6-1; possible D gene TRBD1, 6 bases. Deletions cut 4 bases from V and 6 bases from J, with 15 bases between. CDR3 length equals 14 residues. Germline V gene sequence: CDR1 MNHNS, CDR2 SASEGT. The CDR3 protein is CASSAYRDADGYTF. The DNA for the CDR3 is TGTGCCAGCAGTGCCTACAGGGATGCGGATGGCTACACCTTC.

This chain connects TRBV4-2 to TRBJ2-7; 7 bases align to TRBD2. The length of the CDR3 is 13 residues. The V gene end was trimmed by 4 bases and the J gene end by 5 bases; junction bases not matched to a gene: 5. Per the germline V gene, CDR1 is LGHNA and CDR2 is YNFKEQ. The CDR3 DNA reads as TGTGCCAGCAGCCGGGCGGGGGAAGACGAGCAGTACTTC. Residues: CASSRAGEDEQYF.

The genes are TRBV25-1 and TRBJ2-1; the D gene is possibly TRBD1 (6 bases). The V and J ends lost 4 bases and 0 bases respectively, with 13 bases between them. CDR1 and CDR2 (germline): MGHDK, SYGVNS. This CDR3 is built from 16 residues. As DNA, the CDR3 is TGTGCCAGCAGTGTACATACAGGGAGCTCCTACAATGAGCAGTTCTTC. Amino acids: CASSVHTGSSYNEQFF. Variable domain in full (rest from reference TRBV25-1 and TRBJ2-1): EADIYQTPRYLVIGTGKKITLECSQTMGHDKMYWYQQDPGMELHLIHYSYGVNSTEKGDLSSESTVSRIRTEHFPLTLESARPSHTSQYLCASSVHTGSSYNEQFFGPGTRLTVL.

The chain couples TRBV6-4 to TRBJ2-1, with a tentative D call TRBD2 (5 bases). CDR1 and CDR2 (germline): MRHNA, SNTAGT. The CDR3 totals 17 residues. Trimming stripped 7 bases from V and 4 bases from J, with 23 bases between. CDR3 protein: CASKVLASLVTYNEQFF. In nucleotides, the CDR3 is TGTGCCAGCAAGGTATTAGCGTCTCTTGTTACTTACAATGAGCAGTTCTTC.

The chain employs TRBV11-2 and TRBJ2-4; TRBD2 agrees at 13 bases. This CDR3 has 18 amino acids. Germline V CDR1 and CDR2: SGHAT, FQNNGV. The trim removed 4 bases at V and 5 bases at J, leaving 11 bases unmatched. CDR3 sequence reads: CASSSRLAGGFGENIQYF. For the CDR3, the DNA is TGTGCCAGCAGCTCGAGACTAGCGGGGGGATTCGGGGAAAACATTCAGTACTTC.

The chain combines TRBV6-1 with TRBJ2-6, with 10 bases that match TRBD1. This CDR3 contains 19 residues. The junction had 14 bases not matched to a gene; V was cut back by 6 bases and J by 3 bases. CDR1 and CDR2 (germline): MNHNS, SASEGT. The DNA of the CDR3 is TGTGCCAGCAGAGAAACGACAGGGGGCTTACGTCGTGGGGCCAACGTCCTGACTTTC. It yields the protein CASRETTGGLRRGANVLTF.

The rearrangement uses TRBV5-6 and TRBJ2-4; D remains ambiguous. The CDR3 spans 14 residues. The V gene lost 2 bases and the J gene lost 1 base, with 7 bases spanning the gap. The germline V gene has CDR1 SGHDT and CDR2 YYEEEE. CDR3 residues: CASSLWPAKNIQYF. CDR3 nucleotides: TGTGCCAGCAGCTTATGGCCCGCCAAAAACATTCAGTACTTC.

V gene TRBV19 combines with J gene TRBJ1-3, with TRBD1 identical over 7 bases. The germline V gene has CDR1 LNHDA and CDR2 SQIVND (reference sequence). The length of the CDR3 is 15 residues. The J segment lost 3 bases and the V segment lost 4 bases, leaving 6 bases of the junction unmatched. CDR3 sequence: CASSTDRVFGNTIYF. In DNA form, the CDR3 reads TGTGCCAGTAGTACAGACAGGGTTTTTGGAAACACCATATATTTT.

This chain links TRBV11-3 with TRBJ2-7; 7 bases align to TRBD1. Germline V gene data show CDR1 as SGHNT and CDR2 as YENEEA. Trimming removed 1 base from V and 6 bases from J; junction bases left unmatched: 3. CDR3 length: 13 residues. CDR3 in DNA: TGTGCCAGCAGCTTAGCGTCAGGGGGCGAGCAGTACTTC. Its translation is CASSLASGGEQYF.

V gene TRBV9 combines with J gene TRBJ1-1, with unresolved D. V gave up 3 bases and J gave up 4 bases, with 13 bases separating them. This CDR3 comprises 14 residues. Looked up from germline, CDR1 is SGDLS and CDR2 is YYNGEE. In nucleotides, the CDR3 is TGTGCCAGCAGCGAGAATACTCCGAGCACTGAAGCTTTCTTT. It codes for CASSENTPSTEAFF.

The chain has TRBV5-6 and TRBJ2-7; D is undetermined. CDR1 is SGHDT and CDR2 is YYEEEE in the germline V gene. Trimming took 1 base from V and 5 from J, leaving 4 bases between them. The CDR3 spans 11 residues. The CDR3 loop reads CASSLSNEQYF. The CDR3 DNA is TGTGCCAGCAGCTTGTCCAACGAGCAGTACTTC.

To note about this clone: A read error may account for a junction end that differs from germline. The gene calls are TRBV7-7 and TRBJ2-2; perhaps TRBD1 as D (6 bases). Germline V gene lookup returns CDR1 SSHAT and CDR2 FNYEAQ (reference sequence). The CDR3 runs 16 residues. CDR3 nucleotide sequence: TGTGCTAGCAGCCCTCACAGGGCCCCGAACACCGGGGAGCTGTTTTTT. Protein sequence: CASSPHRAPNTGELFF.

V usage is TRBV11-2 and J usage is TRBJ1-2; tentatively, D is TRBD1 (6 bases). Trimming took off 3 bases at V and 7 bases at J, with 9 bases between the two ends. This CDR3 has 12 residues. From germline, CDR1 is SGHAT and CDR2 FQNNGV. The CDR3 region is CASSFTGLGYTF. CDR3 sequence (DNA): TGTGCCAGCAGCTTCACAGGGCTTGGCTACACCTTC.

The chain recombines TRBV7-2 with TRBJ1-5, with D unresolved. Germline loops: CDR1 SGHTA, CDR2 FQGNSA. The CDR3 length is 15 residues. V was trimmed by 5 bases and J by 4 bases, leaving 15 bases between them. The CDR3 DNA follows: TGTGCCAGCAGCCTAAGCGGGCAGTTAAATCAGCCCCAGCATTTT. Its translation: CASSLSGQLNQPQHF.

The chain is built from TRBV5-5 and TRBJ1-1; D call uncertain. V was trimmed by 2 bases and J by 1 base, leaving 9 bases between them. In germline, CDR1 is SGHKS, CDR2 YYEKEE (reference sequence). The CDR3 has 14 residues. CDR3 nucleotides: TGTGCCAGCAGCTTCTTCGACTGGAACACTGAAGCTTTCTTT. Translation: CASSFFDWNTEAFF.

The chain employs TRBV5-1 and TRBJ2-1; D gene uncertain. There are 12 residues in the CDR3. CDR1 and CDR2 from the germline V gene are SGHRS and YFSETQ. Trimming cost V 4 bases and J 9 bases, with 11 bases left between them. Here the CDR3 reads CASSLEESEQFF. The CDR3 region has the DNA TGCGCCAGCAGCCTTGAGGAGAGTGAGCAGTTCTTC. Filled out from reference TRBV5-1 and TRBJ2-1, the complete variable domain reads KAGVTQTPRYLIKTRGQQVTLSCSPISGHRSVSWYQQTPGQGLQFLFEYFSETQRNKGNFPGRFSGRQFSNSRSEMNVSTLELGDSALYLCASSLEESEQFFGPGTRLTVL.

The rearrangement uses TRBV2 and TRBJ2-2; 9 positions agree with TRBD2. The CDR3 is 14 amino acids. The V gene's germline CDR1 is SNHLY and CDR2 FYNNEI. After removal of 7 bases from V and 5 bases from J, the junction contained 5 bases not matched to a gene. Written as DNA, the CDR3 is TGTGCCAGCACTCTAGCGGGGAGGACCGGGGAGCTGTTTTTT. Translation gives CASTLAGRTGELFF.

The chain recombines TRBV4-2 with TRBJ1-4; TRBD1 matches at 10 bases. Germline trimming cut 4 bases from V and 5 bases from J; bases unmatched to any gene: 4. The CDR3 has 15 residues. Per the germline V gene, CDR1 is LGHNA and CDR2 is YNFKEQ. The CDR3 region is CASSPPGQGNEKLFF. CDR3 in DNA: TGTGCCAGCAGCCCTCCGGGACAGGGGAATGAAAAACTGTTTTTT.

This clone was recorded only once. This chain joins TRBV6-1 and TRBJ1-2; perhaps TRBD1 as D (5 bases). This CDR3 has 18 residues. Germline V gives CDR1 MNHNS, CDR2 SASEGT. The V and J ends lost 1 base and 3 bases respectively, with 21 bases between them. The CDR3 nucleotides read TGTGCCAGCAGTGAAGGGGGGGTTGGCGGGCTAAGGTACTATGGCTACACCTTC. This translates into CASSEGGVGGLRYYGYTF.

The gene calls are TRBV2 and TRBJ1-1; D might be TRBD1 (6 bases). The CDR3 sequence is 14 residues long. Trimming left V 3 bases short and J 1 base short, with 9 bases between. Germline-derived CDR1 and CDR2 are SNHLY and FYNNEI. The CDR3 here is CASSDQGPNTEAFF. Written as DNA, the CDR3 is TGTGCCAGCAGTGACCAGGGGCCGAACACTGAAGCTTTCTTT.

This chain connects TRBV9 to TRBJ1-2; TRBD1 matches at 10 bases. The CDR3 length is 15 residues. V was pared by 3 bases and J by 4 bases, with 6 bases of the junction left unmatched. CDR1 SGDLS and CDR2 YYNGEE come from the germline V gene. The CDR3 is CASSAWDRGSYGYTF. The DNA of the CDR3 is TGTGCCAGCAGCGCCTGGGACAGGGGAAGCTATGGCTACACCTTC.